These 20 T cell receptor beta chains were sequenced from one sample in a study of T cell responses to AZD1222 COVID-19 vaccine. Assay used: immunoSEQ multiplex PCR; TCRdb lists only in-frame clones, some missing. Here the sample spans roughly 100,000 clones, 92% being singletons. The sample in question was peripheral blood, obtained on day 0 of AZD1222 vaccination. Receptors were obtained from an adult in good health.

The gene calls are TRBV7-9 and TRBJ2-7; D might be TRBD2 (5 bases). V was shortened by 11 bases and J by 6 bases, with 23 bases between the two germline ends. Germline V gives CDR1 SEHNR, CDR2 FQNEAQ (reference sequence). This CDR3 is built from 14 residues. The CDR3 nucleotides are TGTGCCGGAGCCAATCGAGCGGCTATGGGCGAGCAGTACTTC. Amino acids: CAGANRAAMGEQYF.

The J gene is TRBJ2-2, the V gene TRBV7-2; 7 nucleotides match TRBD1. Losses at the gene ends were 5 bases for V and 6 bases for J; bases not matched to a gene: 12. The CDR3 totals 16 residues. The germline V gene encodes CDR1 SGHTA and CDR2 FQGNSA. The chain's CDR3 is CASSPTLSQGAGELFF. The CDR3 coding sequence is TGTGCCAGCAGCCCAACGTTATCTCAGGGGGCCGGGGAGCTGTTTTTT.

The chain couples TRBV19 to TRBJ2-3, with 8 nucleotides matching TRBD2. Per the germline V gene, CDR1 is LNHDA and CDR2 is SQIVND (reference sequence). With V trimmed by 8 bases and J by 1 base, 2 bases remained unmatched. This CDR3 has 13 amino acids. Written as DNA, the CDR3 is TGTGCCAGTTCCGGGGGGGGCACAGATACGCAGTATTTT. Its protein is CASSGGGTDTQYF.

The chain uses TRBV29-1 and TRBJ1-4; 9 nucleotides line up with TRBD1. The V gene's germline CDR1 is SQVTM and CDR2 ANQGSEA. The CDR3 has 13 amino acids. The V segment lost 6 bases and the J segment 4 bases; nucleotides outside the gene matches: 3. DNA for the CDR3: TGCAGCGTGGGGGACAGGGTTAATGAAAAACTGTTTTTT. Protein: CSVGDRVNEKLFF. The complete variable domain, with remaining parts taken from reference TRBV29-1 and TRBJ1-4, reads SAVISQKPSRDICQRGTSLTIQCQVDSQVTMMFWYRQQPGQSLTLIATANQGSEATYESGFVIDKFPISRPNLTFSTLTVSNMSPEDSSIYLCSVGDRVNEKLFFGSGTQLSVL.

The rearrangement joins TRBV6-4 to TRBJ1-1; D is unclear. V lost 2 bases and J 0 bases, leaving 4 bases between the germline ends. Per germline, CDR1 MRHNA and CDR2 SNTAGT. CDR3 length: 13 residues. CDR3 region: CASSDRMNTEAFF. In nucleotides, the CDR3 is TGTGCCAGCAGTGACCGAATGAACACTGAAGCTTTCTTT.

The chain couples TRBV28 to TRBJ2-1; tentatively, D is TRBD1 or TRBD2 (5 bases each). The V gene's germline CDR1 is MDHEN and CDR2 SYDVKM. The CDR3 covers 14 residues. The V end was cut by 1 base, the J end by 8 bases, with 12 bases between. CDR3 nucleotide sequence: TGTGCCAGCAGTTTATCTTGGGGGAGCGATGAGCAGTTCTTC. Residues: CASSLSWGSDEQFF.

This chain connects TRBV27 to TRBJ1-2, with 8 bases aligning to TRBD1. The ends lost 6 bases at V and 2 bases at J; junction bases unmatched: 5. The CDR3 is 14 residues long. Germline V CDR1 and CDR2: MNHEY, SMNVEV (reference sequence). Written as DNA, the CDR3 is TGTGCCAGCAGGCGGACAGGGAGCAACTATGGCTACACCTTC. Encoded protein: CASRRTGSNYGYTF.

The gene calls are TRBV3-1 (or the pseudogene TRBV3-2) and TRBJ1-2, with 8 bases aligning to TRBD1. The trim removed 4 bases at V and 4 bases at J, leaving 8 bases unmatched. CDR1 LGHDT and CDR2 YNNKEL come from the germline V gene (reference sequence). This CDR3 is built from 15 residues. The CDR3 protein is CASSPEIQGAYGYTF. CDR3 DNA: TGTGCCAGCAGCCCAGAAATCCAGGGGGCCTATGGCTACACCTTC.

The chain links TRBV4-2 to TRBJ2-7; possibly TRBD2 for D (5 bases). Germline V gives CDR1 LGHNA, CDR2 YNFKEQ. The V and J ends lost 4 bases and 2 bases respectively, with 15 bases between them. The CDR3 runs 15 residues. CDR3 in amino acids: CASSPSAGSAYEQYF. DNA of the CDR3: TGTGCCAGCAGCCCCTCCGCTGGGAGCGCCTACGAGCAGTACTTC.

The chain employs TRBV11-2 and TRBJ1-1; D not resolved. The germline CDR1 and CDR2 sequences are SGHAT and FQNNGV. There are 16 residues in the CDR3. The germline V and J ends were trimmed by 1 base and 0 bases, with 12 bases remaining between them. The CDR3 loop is CASSLGAGRLNTEAFF. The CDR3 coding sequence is TGTGCCAGCAGCTTAGGGGCGGGCCGGCTGAACACTGAAGCTTTCTTT. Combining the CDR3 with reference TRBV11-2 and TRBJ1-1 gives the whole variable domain EAGVAQSPRYKIIEKRQSVAFWCNPISGHATLYWYQQILGQGPKLLIQFQNNGVVDDSQLPKDRFSAERLKGVDSTLKIQPAKLEDSAVYLCASSLGAGRLNTEAFFGQGTRLTVV.

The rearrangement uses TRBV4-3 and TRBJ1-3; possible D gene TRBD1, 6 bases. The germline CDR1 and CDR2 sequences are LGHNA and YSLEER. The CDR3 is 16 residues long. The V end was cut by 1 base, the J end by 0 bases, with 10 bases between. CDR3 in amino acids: CASSQGTGSSGNTIYF. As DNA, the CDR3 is TGCGCCAGCAGCCAAGGTACAGGGAGCTCTGGAAACACCATATATTTT.

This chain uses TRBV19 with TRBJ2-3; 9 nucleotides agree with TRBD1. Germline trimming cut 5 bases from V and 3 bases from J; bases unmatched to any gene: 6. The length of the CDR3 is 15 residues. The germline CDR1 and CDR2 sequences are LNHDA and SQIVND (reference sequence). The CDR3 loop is CASSGGQGSTDTQYF. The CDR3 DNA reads TGTGCCAGTAGTGGCGGACAGGGGAGTACAGATACGCAGTATTTT.

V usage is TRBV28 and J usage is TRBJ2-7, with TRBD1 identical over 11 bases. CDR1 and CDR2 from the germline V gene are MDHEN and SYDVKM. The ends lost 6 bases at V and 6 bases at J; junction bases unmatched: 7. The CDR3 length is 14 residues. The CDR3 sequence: CASRLGQGGSEQYF. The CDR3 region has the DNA TGTGCCAGCAGACTGGGACAGGGGGGGAGCGAGCAGTACTTC.

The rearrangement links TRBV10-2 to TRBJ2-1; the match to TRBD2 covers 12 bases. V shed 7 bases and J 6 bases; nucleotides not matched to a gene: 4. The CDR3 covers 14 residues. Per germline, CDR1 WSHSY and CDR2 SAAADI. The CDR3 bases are TGCGCCAGCACCCTAGCGGGAGGGCTCAATGAGCAGTTCTTC. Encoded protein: CASTLAGGLNEQFF.

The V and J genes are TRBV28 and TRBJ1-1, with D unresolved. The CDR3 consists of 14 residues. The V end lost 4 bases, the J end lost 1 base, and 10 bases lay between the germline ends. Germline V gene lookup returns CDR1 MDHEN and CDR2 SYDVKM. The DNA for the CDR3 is TGTGCCAGCAGTTCTTACCGGACGAACACTGAAGCTTTCTTT. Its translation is CASSSYRTNTEAFF.

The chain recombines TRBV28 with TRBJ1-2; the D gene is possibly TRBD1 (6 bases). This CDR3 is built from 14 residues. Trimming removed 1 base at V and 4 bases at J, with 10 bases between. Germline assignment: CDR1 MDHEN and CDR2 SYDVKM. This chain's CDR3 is CASSLFQGSYGYTF. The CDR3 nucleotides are TGTGCCAGCAGTTTATTTCAGGGGTCCTATGGCTACACCTTC.

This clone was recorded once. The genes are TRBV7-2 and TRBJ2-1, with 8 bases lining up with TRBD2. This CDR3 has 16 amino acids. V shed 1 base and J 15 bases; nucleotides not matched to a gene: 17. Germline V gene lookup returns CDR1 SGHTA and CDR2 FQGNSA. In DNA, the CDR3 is TGTGCCAGCAGCTTAGGAGCGGGGGCACAGCCCTCTCGGGCGTTCTTC. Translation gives CASSLGAGAQPSRAFF.

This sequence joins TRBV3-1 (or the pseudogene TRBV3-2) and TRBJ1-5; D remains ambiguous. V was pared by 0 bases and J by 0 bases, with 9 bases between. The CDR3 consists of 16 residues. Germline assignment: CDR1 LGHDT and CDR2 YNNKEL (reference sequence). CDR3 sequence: CASSQEDGDSNQPQHF. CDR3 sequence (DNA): TGTGCCAGCAGCCAAGAGGACGGGGATAGCAATCAGCCCCAGCATTTT.

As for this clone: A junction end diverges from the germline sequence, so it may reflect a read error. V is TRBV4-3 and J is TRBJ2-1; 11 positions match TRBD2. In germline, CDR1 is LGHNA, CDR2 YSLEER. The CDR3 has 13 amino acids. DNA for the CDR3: TGCGCCAGCAGCCAAGTGGCTAGCGGGGGGTCAGTCTTC. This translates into CASSQVASGGSVF.

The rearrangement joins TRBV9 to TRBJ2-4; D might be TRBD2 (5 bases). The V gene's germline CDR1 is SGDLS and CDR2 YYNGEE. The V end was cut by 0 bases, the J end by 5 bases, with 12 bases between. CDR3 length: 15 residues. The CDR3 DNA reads TGTGCCAGCAGCGTAGGAGGGAAAGGCCAAAACATTCAGTACTTC. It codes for CASSVGGKGQNIQYF. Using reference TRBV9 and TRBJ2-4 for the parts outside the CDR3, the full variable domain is DSGVTQTPKHLITATGQRVTLRCSPRSGDLSVYWYQQSLDQGLQFLIQYYNGEERAKGNILERFSAQQFPDLHSELNLSSLELGDSALYFCASSVGGKGQNIQYFGAGTRLSVL.